The 17 T cell receptor beta chains below were found in one sample sequenced in a study of radiotherapy plus CTLA-4 blockade in lung cancer. TCRdb keeps only in-frame clones here, not all; method: immunoSEQ multiplex PCR. The table lists around 100,000 clones, roughly 86% of them singletons. The sample was peripheral blood, taken from a patient treated with radiotherapy plus ipilimumab. The receptors originated from a human donor with non-small cell lung cancer that progressed on radiotherapy plus ipilimumab. Some clones in this sample may be carry-over from other donors' samples.

V usage is TRBV5-1 and J usage is TRBJ1-2, with TRBD1 matching 8 bases. V trimming: 4 bases; J trimming: 7 bases; junction bases outside the gene matches: 12. Germline V gene lookup returns CDR1 SGHRS and CDR2 YFSETQ. The CDR3 covers 15 residues. The CDR3 coding sequence is TGCGCCAGCAGCCCGGAGACAGGGGTAGACCTTGGCTACACCTTC. It is translated as CASSPETGVDLGYTF.

The CDR3: CASSMIGGRPANYGYTF. In DNA, the CDR3 is TGTGCCAGTAGTATGATTGGGGGACGCCCGGCTAACTATGGCTACACCTTC. This sequence joins TRBV19 and TRBJ1-2; possibly TRBD1 for D (5 bases). The germline V gene encodes CDR1 LNHDA and CDR2 SQIVND (reference sequence). The CDR3 contains 17 residues. V was pared by 3 bases and J by 0 bases, with 17 bases between.

The rearrangement joins TRBV2 to TRBJ1-1, with D perhaps matching TRBD1 (6 bases). The length of the CDR3 is 13 residues. In germline, CDR1 is SNHLY, CDR2 FYNNEI. V was pared by 7 bases and J by 1 base, with 10 bases between. The CDR3 region is CASMRDTNTEAFF. The CDR3 DNA follows: TGTGCCAGCATGAGGGACACGAACACTGAAGCTTTCTTT.

The chain links TRBV11-2 to TRBJ2-3; 7 bases fit TRBD2. The CDR3 covers 15 residues. Losses at the gene ends were 1 base for V and 2 bases for J; bases not matched to a gene: 3. Per germline, CDR1 SGHAT and CDR2 FQNNGV. CDR3 in amino acids: CASSLVGGITDTQYF. CDR3 nucleotides: TGTGCCAGCAGCTTAGTGGGGGGGATCACAGATACGCAGTATTTT.

This sequence joins TRBV28 and TRBJ2-7; 9 bases are shared with TRBD1. The CDR3 extends over 14 amino acids. The ends lost 8 bases at V and 4 bases at J; junction bases unmatched: 9. The V gene's germline CDR1 is MDHEN and CDR2 SYDVKM. CDR3 DNA sequence: TGTGCCAGCCGCGAAGGGACAGGGATGTACGAGCAGTACTTC. Amino acids: CASREGTGMYEQYF.

This clone was observed a few times. This chain links TRBV5-1 with TRBJ2-1; 7 positions agree with TRBD1. Losses at the gene ends were 8 bases for V and 5 bases for J; bases not matched to a gene: 7. The germline CDR1 and CDR2 sequences are SGHRS and YFSETQ. The CDR3 consists of 13 residues. CDR3 nucleotides: TGCGCCAGTGGGACAGACCCTAACAATGAGCAGTTCTTC. Protein sequence: CASGTDPNNEQFF.

The V gene is TRBV4-3, the J gene TRBJ2-1, with TRBD2 identical over 14 bases. There are 16 residues in the CDR3. V shed 1 base and J 6 bases; nucleotides not matched to a gene: 2. Germline CDR1 is LGHNA and CDR2 is YSLEER. In nucleotides, the CDR3 is TGCGCCAGCAGCCAAGGGACTAGCGGGGGGTTCAATGAGCAGTTCTTC. Amino acid sequence: CASSQGTSGGFNEQFF.

The chain recombines TRBV7-9 with TRBJ2-7; D is undetermined. The CDR3 totals 16 residues. CDR1 and CDR2 (germline): SEHNR, FQNEAQ (reference sequence). Between the trimmed V and J ends, which lost 1 base and 0 bases, there was a span of 13 bases. The CDR3 coding sequence is TGTGCCAGCAGCTTAGATCCAGCTTCTTCCTCCTACGAGCAGTACTTC. This sequence encodes CASSLDPASSSYEQYF.

This chain joins TRBV5-6 and TRBJ1-1; possibly TRBD1 for D (6 bases). With 4 bases removed from V and 8 bases from J, the gap between germline ends came to 21 bases. This CDR3 is 15 amino acids long. Per germline, CDR1 SGHDT and CDR2 YYEEEE. The CDR3 region is CASSQIGTIDREAFF. CDR3 nucleotide sequence: TGTGCCAGCAGCCAAATAGGGACAATCGATCGGGAAGCTTTCTTT.

This chain uses TRBV19 with TRBJ2-1; D not resolved. Germline CDR1 and CDR2: LNHDA and SQIVND (reference sequence). V was pared by 4 bases and J by 10 bases, with 20 bases between. This CDR3 comprises 15 residues. The CDR3 is CASSTLPQVVLEQFF. The DNA for the CDR3 is TGTGCCAGTAGTACCCTACCTCAGGTCGTTTTAGAGCAGTTCTTC.

V gene TRBV7-2 combines with J gene TRBJ2-1, with D perhaps matching TRBD2 (5 bases). CDR3 size: 16 residues. The germline V gene encodes CDR1 SGHTA and CDR2 FQGNSA. V was clipped by 1 base and J by 5 bases, with 15 bases between them. CDR3 residues: CASSLGGSLLHNEQFF. In DNA, the CDR3 is TGTGCCAGCAGCTTAGGAGGGAGCCTTTTGCACAATGAGCAGTTCTTC.

This chain connects TRBV12-5 to TRBJ2-3; D possibly uses TRBD1 or TRBD2 (5 bases each). The CDR3 has 14 amino acids. Germline lookup yields CDR1 LGHNT and CDR2 FRNRAP. Trimming shortened V by 6 bases and J by 0 bases, and 10 bases separated the two germline ends. The CDR3 DNA reads TGTGCTAGTGGGGGACGCTATAGCACAGATACGCAGTATTTT. It is translated as CASGGRYSTDTQYF.

This chain joins TRBV11-2 and TRBJ2-7; D is undetermined. The CDR3 runs 14 residues. Germline CDR1 is SGHAT and CDR2 is FQNNGV. V dropped 8 bases and J dropped 4 bases, with 18 bases sitting between them. The CDR3 bases are TGTGCCAGCTCTTCTTTTGGGTCCGGGTACGAGCAGTACTTC. Protein: CASSSFGSGYEQYF.

The chain couples TRBV19 to TRBJ2-7, with D perhaps given as TRBD1 or TRBD2 (6 bases each). Germline-derived CDR1 and CDR2 are LNHDA and SQIVND (reference sequence). The CDR3 spans 14 residues. Trimming cost V 6 bases and J 2 bases, with 14 bases left between them. CDR3 nucleotides: TGTGCCAGTAGCCCTTGGGGGGCGACCTACGAGCAGTACTTC. Translated: CASSPWGATYEQYF.

This clone has only a few counts. This chain uses TRBV7-2 with TRBJ2-2; 13 bases fit TRBD2. Germline V CDR1 and CDR2: SGHTA, FQGNSA. Trimming removed 5 bases from V and 8 bases from J; junction bases left unmatched: 11. The CDR3 runs to 17 residues. The CDR3 sequence: CASSPTGTSGVRGELFF. CDR3 nucleotide sequence: TGTGCCAGCAGCCCTACGGGGACTAGCGGGGTCAGGGGGGAGCTGTTTTTT. Complete variable domain (other parts from reference TRBV7-2 and TRBJ2-2): GAGVSQSPSNKVTEKGKDVELRCDPISGHTALYWYRQSLGQGLEFLIYFQGNSAPDKSGLPSDRFSAERTGGSVSTLTIQRTQQEDSAVYLCASSPTGTSGVRGELFFGEGSRLTVL.

This clone was seen a single time. This chain uses TRBV21-1 with TRBJ2-7; TRBD1 is the table's D call and was not checked against the DNA. TRBV21-1 is a known pseudogene. The CDR3 consists of 15 residues. The CDR3 protein is CASSTGQIPLREQYF. Written as DNA, the CDR3 is TGTGCCAGCAGCACAGGACAGATCCCACTACGAGAGCAGTACTTC.

This clone was recorded once. The J gene is TRBJ1-5, the V gene TRBV4-1, with unresolved D. The CDR3 consists of 15 residues. V gave up 1 base and J gave up 0 bases, with 7 bases separating them. CDR1 is MGHRA, CDR2 YSYEKL, per germline. The chain's CDR3 is CASSQGINSNQPQHF. Written as DNA, the CDR3 is TGCGCCAGCAGCCAAGGTATCAATAGCAATCAGCCCCAGCATTTT.